One and the same sample provided the 5 T cell receptor beta chains below, sequenced in a study of cytomegalovirus exposure and HLA in healthy donors. 13 Jbeta primers and 60 Vbeta primers were used for the PCR. Libraries were prepared by immunoSEQ multiplex PCR; TCRdb keeps only in-frame clonotypes and omits some of them. This sample has some 160,000 clones; about 72% occur once, and the top ten carry approximately 2.1%. Material for sequencing was PBMCs. The receptors shown here come from a man aged 40-49 years in good health and CMV-seronegative.

V gene TRBV27 combines with J gene TRBJ2-5; D is ambiguous. Trimming took 6 bases from V and 1 from J, leaving 9 bases between them. CDR1 and CDR2 from the germline V gene are MNHEY and SMNVEV (reference sequence). This CDR3 region has 13 residues. CDR3 protein: CASRTGFQETQYF. The DNA for the CDR3 is TGTGCCAGCAGGACTGGTTTCCAAGAGACCCAGTACTTC.

The chain combines TRBV30 with TRBJ2-2; TRBD2 aligns across 7 bases. The V gene end was trimmed by 4 bases and the J gene end by 2 bases; junction bases not matched to a gene: 10. CDR3 length: 16 residues. Germline CDR1 reads GTSNPN; CDR2 reads SVGIG (reference sequence). CDR3 residues: CAWTAGREGNTGELFF. Written as DNA, the CDR3 is TGTGCCTGGACCGCAGGGAGGGAGGGTAACACCGGGGAGCTGTTTTTT. Looking up the rest from reference TRBV30 and TRBJ2-2 gives the full variable domain: SQTIHQWPATLVQPVGSPLSLECTVEGTSNPNLYWYRQAAGRGLQLLFYSVGIGQISSEVPQNLSASRPQDRQFILSSKKLLLSDSGFYLCAWTAGREGNTGELFFGEGSRLTVL.

The V gene is TRBV5-1, the J gene TRBJ2-1; D is possibly TRBD1 (6 bases). Germline CDR1 reads SGHRS; CDR2 reads YFSETQ. This CDR3 is 15 amino acids long. Trimming shortened V by 3 bases and J by 5 bases, and 15 bases separated the two germline ends. The CDR3 coding sequence is TGCGCCAGCAGCTCTGACAGGAATTCTGACAATGAGCAGTTCTTC. Translation: CASSSDRNSDNEQFF.

This chain joins TRBV5-1 and TRBJ2-2, with 8 bases fitting TRBD2. The CDR3 is 16 amino acids. Germline CDR1 reads SGHRS; CDR2 reads YFSETQ. The junction had 5 bases not matched to a gene; V was cut back by 4 bases and J by 0 bases. In DNA, the CDR3 is TGCGCCAGCAGCATAACTAGCGGATCGAACACCGGGGAGCTGTTTTTT. This codes for CASSITSGSNTGELFF.

The chain combines TRBV7-2 with TRBJ2-2; a possible D gene is TRBD1 (6 bases). The CDR3 spans 15 residues. V was clipped by 1 base and J by 4 bases, with 10 bases between them. Germline V lookup: CDR1 SGHTA, CDR2 FQGNSA. CDR3 residues: CASSLDRVATGELFF. CDR3 nucleotide sequence: TGTGCCAGCAGCTTAGACAGGGTTGCCACCGGGGAGCTGTTTTTT.